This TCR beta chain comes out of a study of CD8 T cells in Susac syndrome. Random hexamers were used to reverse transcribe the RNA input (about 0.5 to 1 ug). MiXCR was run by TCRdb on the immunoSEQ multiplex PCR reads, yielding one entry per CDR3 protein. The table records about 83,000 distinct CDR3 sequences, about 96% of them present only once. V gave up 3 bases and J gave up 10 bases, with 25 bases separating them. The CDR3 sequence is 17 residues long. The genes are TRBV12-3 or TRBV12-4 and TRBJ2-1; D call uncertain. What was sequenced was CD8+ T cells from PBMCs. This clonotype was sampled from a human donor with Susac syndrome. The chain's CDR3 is CASSFPVRPQENGEQFF. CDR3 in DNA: TGTGCCAGCAGTTTCCCCGTACGGCCGCAGGAGAATGGAGAGCAGTTCTTC.